Below, one TCR beta chain is given with its context. This specimen comes from a study of T cells in Graves' hyperthyroidism and ophthalmopathy. The source material, RNA transcripts, was used to amplify TCR beta CDR3 regions. The HTBI primer set was used in a first-round RT-PCR of the TCR CDR3. In TCRdb, the multiplex PCR reads were re-called with MiXCR into one record per CDR3 protein. The sample consists of about 640,000 distinct CDR3 sequences, around 21% of them appearing once. V lost 5 bases to trimming and J lost 8 bases; unmatched junction nucleotides: 9. The CDR3 length is 15 residues. The sequencing sample was made of blood. The source of this sequence is a man aged 30 to 45 with Graves' ophthalmopathy. The J gene is TRBJ2-1, the V gene TRBV12-3 or TRBV12-4; 10 bases agree with TRBD2. The CDR3 reads CASSGSSGRLYEQFF. Here the CDR3 DNA reads TGTGCCAGCAGTGGGTCTAGCGGGAGACTCTATGAGCAGTTCTTC.